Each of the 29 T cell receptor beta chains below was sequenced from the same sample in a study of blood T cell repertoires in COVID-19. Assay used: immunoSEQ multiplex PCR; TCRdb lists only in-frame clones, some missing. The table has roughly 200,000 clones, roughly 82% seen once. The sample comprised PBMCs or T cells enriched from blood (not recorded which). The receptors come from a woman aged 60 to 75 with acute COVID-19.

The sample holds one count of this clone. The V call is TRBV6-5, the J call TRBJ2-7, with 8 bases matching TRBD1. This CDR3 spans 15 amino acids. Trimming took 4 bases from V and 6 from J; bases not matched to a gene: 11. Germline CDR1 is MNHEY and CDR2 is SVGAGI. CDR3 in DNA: TGTGCCAGCAGTTCGGGACAGGTCCGGGCGGCCGAGCAGTACGTC. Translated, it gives CASSSGQVRAAEQYV.

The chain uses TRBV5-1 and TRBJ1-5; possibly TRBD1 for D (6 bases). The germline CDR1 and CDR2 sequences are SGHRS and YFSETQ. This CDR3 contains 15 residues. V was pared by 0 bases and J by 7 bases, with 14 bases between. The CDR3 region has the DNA TGCGCCAGCAGCTTGGGGCAGGGGACGGGACAGCCCCAGCATTTT. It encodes CASSLGQGTGQPQHF.

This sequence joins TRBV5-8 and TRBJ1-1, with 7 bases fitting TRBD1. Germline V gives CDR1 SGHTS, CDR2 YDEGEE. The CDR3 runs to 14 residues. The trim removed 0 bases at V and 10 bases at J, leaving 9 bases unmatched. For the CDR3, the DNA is TGTGCCAGCAGCTTGGGACAGGGCGTCCCGGGAGCTTTCTTT. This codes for CASSLGQGVPGAFF.

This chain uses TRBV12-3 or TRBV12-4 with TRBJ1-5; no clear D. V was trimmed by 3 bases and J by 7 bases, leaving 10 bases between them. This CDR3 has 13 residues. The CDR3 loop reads CASSFGGWQPQHF. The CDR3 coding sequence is TGTGCCAGCAGTTTTGGAGGCTGGCAGCCCCAGCATTTT.

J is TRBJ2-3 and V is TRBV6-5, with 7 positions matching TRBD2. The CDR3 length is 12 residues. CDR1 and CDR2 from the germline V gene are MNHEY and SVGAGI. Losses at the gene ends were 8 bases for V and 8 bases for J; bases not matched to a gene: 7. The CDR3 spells CASLRGGSTQYF. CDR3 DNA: TGTGCCAGCTTACGGGGAGGGTCTACGCAGTATTTT.

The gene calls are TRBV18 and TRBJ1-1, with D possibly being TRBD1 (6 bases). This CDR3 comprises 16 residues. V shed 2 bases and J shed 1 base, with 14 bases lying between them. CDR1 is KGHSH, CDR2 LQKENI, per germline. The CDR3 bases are TGTGCCAGCTCACCAACCGACCCAGGGGCGAACACTGAAGCTTTCTTT. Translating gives CASSPTDPGANTEAFF.

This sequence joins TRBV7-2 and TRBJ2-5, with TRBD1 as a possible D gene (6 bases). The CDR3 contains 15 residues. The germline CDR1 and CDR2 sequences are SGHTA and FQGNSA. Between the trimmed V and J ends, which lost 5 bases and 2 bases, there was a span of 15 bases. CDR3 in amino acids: CASSLLDSQQETQYF. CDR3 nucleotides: TGTGCCAGCAGCCTCCTGGACAGTCAACAAGAGACCCAGTACTTC. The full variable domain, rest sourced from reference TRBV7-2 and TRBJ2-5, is GAGVSQSPSNKVTEKGKDVELRCDPISGHTALYWYRQSLGQGLEFLIYFQGNSAPDKSGLPSDRFSAERTGGSVSTLTIQRTQQEDSAVYLCASSLLDSQQETQYFGPGTRLLVL.

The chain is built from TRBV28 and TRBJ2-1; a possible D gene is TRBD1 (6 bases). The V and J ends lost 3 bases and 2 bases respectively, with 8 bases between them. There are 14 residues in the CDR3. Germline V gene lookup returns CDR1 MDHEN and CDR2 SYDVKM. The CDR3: CASSFEGAYNEQFF. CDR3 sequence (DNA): TGTGCCAGCAGTTTTGAGGGGGCCTACAATGAGCAGTTCTTC.

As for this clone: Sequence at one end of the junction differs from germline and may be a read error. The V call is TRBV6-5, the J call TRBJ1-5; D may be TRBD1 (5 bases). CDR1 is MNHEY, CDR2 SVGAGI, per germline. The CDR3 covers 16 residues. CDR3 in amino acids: CASSNSLAGTNQPQHF. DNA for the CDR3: TGTGCCAGCAGTAACTCCCTTGCAGGGACTAACCAGCCCCAGCATTTT.

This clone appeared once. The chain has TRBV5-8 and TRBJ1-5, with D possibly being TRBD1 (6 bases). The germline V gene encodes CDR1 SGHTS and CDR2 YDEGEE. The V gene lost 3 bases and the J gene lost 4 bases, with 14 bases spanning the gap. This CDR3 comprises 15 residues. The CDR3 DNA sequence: TGTGCCAGCAGCTCCCAGGGGAGGGTAAATCAGCCCCAGCATTTT. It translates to CASSSQGRVNQPQHF.

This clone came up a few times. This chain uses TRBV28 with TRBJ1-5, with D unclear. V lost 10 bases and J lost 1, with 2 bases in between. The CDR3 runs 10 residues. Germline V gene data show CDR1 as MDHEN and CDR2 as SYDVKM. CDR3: CATSNQPQHF. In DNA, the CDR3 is TGTGCCACGAGCAATCAGCCCCAGCATTTT.

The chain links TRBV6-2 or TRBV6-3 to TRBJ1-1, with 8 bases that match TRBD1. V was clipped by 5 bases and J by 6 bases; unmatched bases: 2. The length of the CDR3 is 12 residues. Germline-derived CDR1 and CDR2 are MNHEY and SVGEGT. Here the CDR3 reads CASSQGAAEAFF. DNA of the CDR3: TGTGCCAGCAGTCAGGGGGCCGCTGAAGCTTTCTTT.

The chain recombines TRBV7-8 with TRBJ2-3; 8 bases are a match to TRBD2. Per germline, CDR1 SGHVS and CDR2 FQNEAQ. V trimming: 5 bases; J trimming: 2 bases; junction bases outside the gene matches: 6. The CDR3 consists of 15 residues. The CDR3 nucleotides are TGTGCCAGCAGCCTCTCGGGGGGGGCCACAGATACGCAGTATTTT. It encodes CASSLSGGATDTQYF.

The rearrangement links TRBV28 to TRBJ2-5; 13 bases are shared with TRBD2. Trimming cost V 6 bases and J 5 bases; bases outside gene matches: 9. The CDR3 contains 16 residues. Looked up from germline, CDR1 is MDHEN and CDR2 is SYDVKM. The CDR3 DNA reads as TGTGCCAGCAGCCCACTAGCGGGAGGGCCAATTGAGACCCAGTACTTC. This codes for CASSPLAGGPIETQYF.

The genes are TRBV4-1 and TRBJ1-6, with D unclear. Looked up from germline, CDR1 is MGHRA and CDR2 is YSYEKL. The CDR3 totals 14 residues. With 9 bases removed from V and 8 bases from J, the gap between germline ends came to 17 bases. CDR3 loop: CASTAIIRDSPLHF. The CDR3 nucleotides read TGCGCCAGTACCGCAATCATACGAGATTCACCCCTCCACTTT.

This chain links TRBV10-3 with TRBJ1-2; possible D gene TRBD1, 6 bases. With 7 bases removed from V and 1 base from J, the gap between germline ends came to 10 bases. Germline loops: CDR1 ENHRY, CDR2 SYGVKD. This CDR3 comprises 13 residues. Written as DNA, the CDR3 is TGTGCCATCACCCGGGACATTAACTATGGCTACACCTTC. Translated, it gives CAITRDINYGYTF.

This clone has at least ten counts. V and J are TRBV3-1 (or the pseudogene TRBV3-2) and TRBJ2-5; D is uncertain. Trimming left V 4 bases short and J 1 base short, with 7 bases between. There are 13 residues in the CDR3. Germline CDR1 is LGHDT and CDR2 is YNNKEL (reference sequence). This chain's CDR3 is CASSPLPQETQYF. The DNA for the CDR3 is TGTGCCAGCAGCCCCCTCCCCCAAGAGACCCAGTACTTC.

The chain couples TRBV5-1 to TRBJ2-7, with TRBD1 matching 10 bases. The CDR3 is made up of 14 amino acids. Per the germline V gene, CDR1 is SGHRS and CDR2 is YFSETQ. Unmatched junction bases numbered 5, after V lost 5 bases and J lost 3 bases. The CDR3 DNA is TGCGCCAGCAGTCAGGGACAGGGGTTCTACGAGCAGTACTTC. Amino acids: CASSQGQGFYEQYF.

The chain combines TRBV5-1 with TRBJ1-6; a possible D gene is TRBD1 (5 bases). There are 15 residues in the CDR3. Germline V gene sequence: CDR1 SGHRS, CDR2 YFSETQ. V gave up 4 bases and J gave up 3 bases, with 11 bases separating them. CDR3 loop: CASSDDRNYNSPLHF. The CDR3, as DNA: TGCGCCAGCAGCGACGACAGAAACTATAATTCACCCCTCCACTTT.

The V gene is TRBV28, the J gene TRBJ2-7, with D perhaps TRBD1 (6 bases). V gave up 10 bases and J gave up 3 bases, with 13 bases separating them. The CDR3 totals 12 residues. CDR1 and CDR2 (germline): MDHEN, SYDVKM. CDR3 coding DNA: TGTGCCACGGGACACCCTAACTACGAGCAGTACGTC. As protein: CATGHPNYEQYV.

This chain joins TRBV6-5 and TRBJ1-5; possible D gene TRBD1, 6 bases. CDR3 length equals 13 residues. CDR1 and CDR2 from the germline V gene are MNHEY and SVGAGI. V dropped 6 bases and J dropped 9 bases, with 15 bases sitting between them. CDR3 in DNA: TGTGCCAGCAGAGGCGGATCAGGGGTGCCCCAGCATTTT. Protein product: CASRGGSGVPQHF.

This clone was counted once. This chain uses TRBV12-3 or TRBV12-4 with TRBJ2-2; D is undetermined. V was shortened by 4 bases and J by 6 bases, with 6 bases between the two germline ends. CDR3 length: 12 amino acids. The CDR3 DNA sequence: TGTGCCAGCAGTTCCCAGGCCGGGGAGCTGTTTTTT. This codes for CASSSQAGELFF.

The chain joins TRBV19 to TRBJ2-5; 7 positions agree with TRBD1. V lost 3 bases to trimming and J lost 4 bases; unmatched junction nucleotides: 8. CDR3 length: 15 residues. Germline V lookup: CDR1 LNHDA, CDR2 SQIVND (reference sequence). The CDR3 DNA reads TGTGCCAGTAGTATTGACAGGGACGGCGGAGAGACCCAGTACTTC. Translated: CASSIDRDGGETQYF. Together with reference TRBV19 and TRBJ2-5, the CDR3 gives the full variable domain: DGGITQSPKYLFRKEGQNVTLSCEQNLNHDAMYWYRQDPGQGLRLIYYSQIVNDFQKGDIAEGYSVSREKKESFPLTVTSAQKNPTAFYLCASSIDRDGGETQYFGPGTRLLVL.

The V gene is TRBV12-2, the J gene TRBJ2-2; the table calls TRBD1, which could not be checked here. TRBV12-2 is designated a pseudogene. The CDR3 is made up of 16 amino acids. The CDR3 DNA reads TGTGCAAGTCGGGGACAGGGAAGAAAGTACTCCGGGGAGCTGTTTTTT. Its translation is CASRGQGRKYSGELFF.

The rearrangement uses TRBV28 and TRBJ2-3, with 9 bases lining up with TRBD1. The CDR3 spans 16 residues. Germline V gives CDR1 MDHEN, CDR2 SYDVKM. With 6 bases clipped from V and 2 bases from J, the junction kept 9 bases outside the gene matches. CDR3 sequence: CASSRPGTGPTDTQYF. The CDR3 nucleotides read TGTGCCAGCAGCCGTCCCGGGACAGGGCCCACAGATACGCAGTATTTT.

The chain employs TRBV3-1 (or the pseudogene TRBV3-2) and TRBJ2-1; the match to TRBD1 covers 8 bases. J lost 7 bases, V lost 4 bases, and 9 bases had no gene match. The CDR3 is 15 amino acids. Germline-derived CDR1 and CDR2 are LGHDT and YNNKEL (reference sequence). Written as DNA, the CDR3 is TGTGCCAGCAGCCGCACCGCGGGACAGGTTAATGAGCAGTTCTTC. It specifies CASSRTAGQVNEQFF.

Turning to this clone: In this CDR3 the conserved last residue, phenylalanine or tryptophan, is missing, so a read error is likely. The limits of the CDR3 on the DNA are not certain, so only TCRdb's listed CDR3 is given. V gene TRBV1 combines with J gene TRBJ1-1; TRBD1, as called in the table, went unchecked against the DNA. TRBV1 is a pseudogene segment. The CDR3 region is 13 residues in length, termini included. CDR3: CTSSQAGGQGDIC.

CDR3 DNA: TGTGCCAGCAGTTTCCGACAGGGTTTAGCGTTCTTC. Its protein product is CASSFRQGLAFF. The chain links TRBV6-5 to TRBJ2-1; 7 bases line up with TRBD1. This CDR3 is 12 amino acids long. J lost 15 bases, V lost 4 bases, and 9 bases had no gene match. Per germline, CDR1 MNHEY and CDR2 SVGAGI.

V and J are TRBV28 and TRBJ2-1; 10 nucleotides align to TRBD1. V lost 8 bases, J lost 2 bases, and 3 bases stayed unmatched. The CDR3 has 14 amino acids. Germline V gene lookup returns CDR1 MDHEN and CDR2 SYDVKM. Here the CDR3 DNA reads TGTGCCAGCTGGGACAGGGGTCCCTACAATGAGCAGTTCTTC. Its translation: CASWDRGPYNEQFF. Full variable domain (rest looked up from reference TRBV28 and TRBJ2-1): DVKVTQSSRYLVKRTGEKVFLECVQDMDHENMFWYRQDPGLGLRLIYFSYDVKMKEKGDIPEGYSVSREKKERFSLILESASTNQTSMYLCASWDRGPYNEQFFGPGTRLTVL.